One T cell receptor beta chain is described in this entry. CDR1 SEHNR and CDR2 FQNEAQ come from the germline V gene (reference sequence). J was trimmed by 7 bases and V by 3 bases; bases with no gene match: 14. This CDR3 has 17 residues. This sample was included in a study of blood T cell repertoires in COVID-19. In the study overall: Sites in the United States, Italy and Spain provided acute and convalescent COVID-19 samples. From T cells, B-cell-depleted T cells, or PBMCs came the material, which was cDNA or gDNA.

Original analysis: Amplification from reference gene primers served as the basis for estimated nucleated cell counts. Assay: immunoSEQ multiplex PCR; the TCRdb copy retains only in-frame clones and omits some. The V and J calls and clone size come from that table; D and trimming were worked out from the DNA. The sample gives 150,000 to 180,000 clones, roughly 89% of which show up once; 0.55% is in the top ten. The specimen sequenced was peripheral blood. This TCR derives from a man aged 50 or older with acute or convalescent COVID-19. The chain recombines TRBV7-9 with TRBJ1-5, with 8 bases fitting TRBD1. The CDR3, as DNA: TGTGCCAGCAGCTTTCTTGCCACGACAGGGGCCGAACAGCCCCAGCATTTT. This translates into CASSFLATTGAEQPQHF.